This record concerns one TCR beta chain sequence. These data are taken from a study of blood T cell repertoires in COVID-19. The germline gives CDR1 LNHDA, CDR2 SQIVND (reference sequence). V was cut by 2 bases and J by 8 bases, with 12 bases left in between. CDR3 length equals 13 residues. Some clones are missing from TCRdb's copy, which holds only in-frame ones; the method was immunoSEQ multiplex PCR. Altogether 250,000 or so clones are present, 83% being singletons, with the ten largest covering around 5.5%. Sample: peripheral blood. The chain recombines TRBV19 with TRBJ1-2; unclear D gene. The source of this sequence is a human donor in a cohort sampled during active COVID-19. The CDR3, as DNA: TGTGCCAGTAGTATATACAGTAGGTCCGGCTACACCTTC. Amino acids: CASSIYSRSGYTF.